This entry lists 24 T cell receptor beta chains sequenced from one sample in a study of Graves' ophthalmopathy and Graves' hyperthyroidism. The authors amplified TCR beta CDR3 regions, and they did so from RNA transcripts for repertoire sequencing. HTBI primers were used in a first-round RT-PCR, which preceded a second-round multiplex PCR. TCRdb re-analysed the multiplex PCR reads in MiXCR, keeping a single row per CDR3 protein. Of approximately 1.2 million distinct CDR3 sequences in the sample, about 35% were seen once. Sequencing input: peripheral blood or thyroid tissue (not recorded which). These receptor sequences come from an adult man with Graves' hyperthyroidism.

This rearrangement joins TRBV9 to TRBJ2-1; 9 nucleotides line up with TRBD2. Germline assignment: CDR1 SGDLS and CDR2 YYNGEE. The CDR3 is 15 residues long. J gave up 13 bases and V 2 bases, and 13 bases lay outside the gene matches. The CDR3 spells CASSVGGRAGTGQFF. CDR3 sequence (DNA): TGTGCCAGCAGCGTTGGCGGGAGGGCCGGGACGGGCCAGTTCTTC. Looking up the rest from reference TRBV9 and TRBJ2-1 gives the full variable domain: DSGVTQTPKHLITATGQRVTLRCSPRSGDLSVYWYQQSLDQGLQFLIQYYNGEERAKGNILERFSAQQFPDLHSELNLSSLELGDSALYFCASSVGGRAGTGQFFGPGTRLTVL.

This chain uses TRBV10-1 with TRBJ2-5; a possible D gene is TRBD1 (5 bases). CDR1 is WNHNN and CDR2 is SYGVQD in the germline V gene (reference sequence). The CDR3 is made up of 15 amino acids. The germline V and J ends were trimmed by 6 bases and 1 base, with 15 bases remaining between them. CDR3 in DNA: TGCGCCAGCAGCCAGTTCCGACAGTCCCAAGAGACCCAGTACTTC. This sequence encodes CASSQFRQSQETQYF.

This clonotype was counted at least ten times. V is TRBV15 and J is TRBJ1-4; 7 nucleotides agree with TRBD1. The V segment lost 5 bases and the J segment 8 bases; nucleotides outside the gene matches: 8. Germline CDR1 is LNHNV and CDR2 is YYDKDF (reference sequence). The CDR3 covers 14 residues. CDR3: CATSYRQGGEKLFF. DNA of the CDR3: TGTGCCACCAGCTACAGACAGGGAGGAGAAAAACTGTTTTTT.

Comments on this clonotype: Possible read error: a much larger clone is one base away. This chain uses TRBV20-1 with TRBJ2-7; D gene ambiguous. Between the trimmed V and J ends, which lost 3 bases and 2 bases, there was a span of 8 bases. The length of the CDR3 is 12 residues. Germline loops: CDR1 DFQATT, CDR2 SNEGSKA (reference sequence). As DNA, the CDR3 is TGCAGTGCTAGCCCAGGCACCTACGAGCAGTACTTC. It codes for CSASPGTYEQYF.

The V gene is TRBV29-1, the J gene TRBJ1-1; D may be TRBD1 (6 bases). Trimming shortened V by 7 bases and J by 0 bases, and 30 bases separated the two germline ends. Germline CDR1 and CDR2: SQVTM and ANQGSEA. The CDR3 totals 19 residues. Here the CDR3 DNA reads TGCAGCGCATGGGGTCAGAGGGGCGCGGAGGGACACCTGAACACTGAAGCTTTCTTT. Translation gives CSAWGQRGAEGHLNTEAFF.

This clonotype was seen at least ten times. The rearrangement uses TRBV5-5 and TRBJ1-2, with D perhaps TRBD1 (6 bases). In germline, CDR1 is SGHKS, CDR2 YYEKEE (reference sequence). The CDR3 consists of 13 residues. V was pared by 4 bases and J by 6 bases, with 13 bases between. CDR3 nucleotide sequence: TGTGCCAGCAGCCCACAGGGTTCCCATGGCTACACCTTC. Its protein product is CASSPQGSHGYTF.

The CDR3 coding sequence is TGTGCCAGCAGTGGAGACAGGCCCTCCTATAATTCACCCCTCCACTTT. This gives the protein CASSGDRPSYNSPLHF. The chain is built from TRBV2 and TRBJ1-6; tentatively, D is TRBD1 (6 bases). This CDR3 has 16 residues. Trimming took 4 bases from V and 0 from J, leaving 10 bases between them. Germline assignment: CDR1 SNHLY and CDR2 FYNNEI.

The chain joins TRBV2 to TRBJ2-5, with no clear D. Near its end, the DNA agrees better with TRBJ2-1, so the J call may be wrong. The CDR3 loop spans 15 amino acids. Germline V gene data show CDR1 as SNHLY and CDR2 as FYNNEI. The CDR3: CASSEARPPSNEQFF. The CDR3 bases are TGTGCCAGCAGTGAAGCAAGGCCCCCCAGCAATGAGCAGTTCTTC.

This clonotype was counted between two and nine times. The rearrangement joins TRBV5-1 to TRBJ1-1; TRBD1 matches at 7 bases. Germline trimming cut 6 bases from V and 3 bases from J; bases unmatched to any gene: 20. The V gene's germline CDR1 is SGHRS and CDR2 YFSETQ. The CDR3 loop spans 18 amino acids. For the CDR3, the DNA is TGCGCCAGCAAAAAAACAGGGGCGCCCAAGGTGCGCTACACTGAAGCTTTCTTT. This encodes CASKKTGAPKVRYTEAFF.

Here the CDR3 reads CASSLAGFGLQETQYF. CDR3 nucleotide sequence: TGTGCCAGCAGTTTAGCGGGTTTTGGACTCCAAGAGACCCAGTACTTC. The chain links TRBV12-3 or TRBV12-4 to TRBJ2-5, with D possibly being TRBD2 (5 bases). Deletions cut 0 bases from V and 1 base from J, with 12 bases between. This CDR3 is 16 amino acids long.

This clonotype was seen a handful of times. The chain recombines TRBV11-2 with TRBJ2-5, with 12 bases fitting TRBD1. Germline CDR1 is SGHAT and CDR2 is FQNNGV. This CDR3 has 20 residues. V gave up 3 bases and J gave up 5 bases; unmatched junction bases: 19. In nucleotides, the CDR3 is TGTGCCAGCAGCTTGTGGACAGGGACGGGCGGGACAGGGGGCAGGGAGACCCAGTACTTC. This translates into CASSLWTGTGGTGGRETQYF.

At least ten counts were recorded for this clonotype. The chain is built from TRBV20-1 and TRBJ1-3, with D uncertain. The CDR3 extends over 15 amino acids. Trimming shortened V by 6 bases and J by 0 bases, and 15 bases separated the two germline ends. Per the germline V gene, CDR1 is DFQATT and CDR2 is SNEGSKA (reference sequence). The CDR3 sequence is CSAGTAGYSGNTIYF. The CDR3 bases are TGCAGTGCAGGTACTGCCGGATACTCTGGAAACACCATATATTTT.

This chain uses TRBV2 with TRBJ2-5, with 10 nucleotides matching TRBD1. Germline V gene lookup returns CDR1 SNHLY and CDR2 FYNNEI. V gave up 4 bases and J gave up 2 bases; unmatched junction bases: 7. The CDR3 runs to 16 residues. The CDR3 protein is CASSAKADRGQETQYF. The CDR3 DNA reads as TGTGCCAGCAGTGCCAAAGCGGACAGGGGGCAAGAGACCCAGTACTTC.

This clonotype has a count of ten or more. This rearrangement joins TRBV20-1 to TRBJ2-5; maybe TRBD1 (6 bases). The CDR3 loop spans 13 amino acids. Germline V gene sequence: CDR1 DFQATT, CDR2 SNEGSKA (reference sequence). Trimming took off 6 bases at V and 5 bases at J, with 16 bases between the two ends. CDR3 DNA sequence: TGCAGTGCGCCAGGGGTGGGGGTGGAGACCCAGTACTTC. Translated, it gives CSAPGVGVETQYF.

The rearrangement joins TRBV10-2 to TRBJ2-7; possible D gene TRBD1, 7 bases. This CDR3 has 13 residues. Germline CDR1 reads WSHSY; CDR2 reads SAAADI. The V end lost 10 bases, the J end lost 4 bases, and 17 bases lay between the germline ends. This chain's CDR3 is CAIRGTGGYEQYF. DNA for the CDR3: TGCGCCATCAGGGGGACTGGCGGGTACGAGCAGTACTTC.

This clonotype was picked up many times. The chain couples TRBV19 to TRBJ2-2, with 7 bases fitting TRBD1. With 3 bases clipped from V and 4 bases from J, the junction kept 2 bases outside the gene matches. The CDR3 contains 14 residues. CDR1 is LNHDA, CDR2 SQIVND, per germline (reference sequence). Here the CDR3 DNA reads TGTGCCAGTAGTATCCCAGGGGGCACCGGGGAGCTGTTTTTT. Its protein product is CASSIPGGTGELFF. The full variable domain, completed using reference TRBV19 and TRBJ2-2, is DGGITQSPKYLFRKEGQNVTLSCEQNLNHDAMYWYRQDPGQGLRLIYYSQIVNDFQKGDIAEGYSVSREKKESFPLTVTSAQKNPTAFYLCASSIPGGTGELFFGEGSRLTVL.

For this clonotype: One end of the junction is discordant with germline, which a read error may explain. The chain recombines TRBV29-1 with TRBJ2-7; 10 nucleotides agree with TRBD1. CDR1 is SQVTM, CDR2 ANQGSEA, per germline. The CDR3 loop spans 15 amino acids. The DNA of the CDR3 is TGTGCCAGCAGCTATCGACAGGGGGCTCGATACGAGCAGTACTTC. This encodes CASSYRQGARYEQYF.

This clonotype was counted a single time. V and J are TRBV10-3 and TRBJ2-6, with 8 bases matching TRBD2. The CDR3 has 14 amino acids. The trim removed 0 bases at V and 11 bases at J, leaving 3 bases unmatched. Per germline, CDR1 ENHRY and CDR2 SYGVKD. This CDR3 is CAISESAGGYVLTF. CDR3 nucleotides: TGTGCCATCAGTGAGTCGGCGGGGGGTTACGTCCTGACTTTC.

This clonotype appeared many times. The rearrangement joins TRBV4-3 to TRBJ1-3, with D possibly matching TRBD1 (5 bases). CDR1 LGHNA and CDR2 YSLEER come from the germline V gene. Trimming took off 7 bases at V and 3 bases at J, with 7 bases between the two ends. The CDR3 totals 12 residues. The CDR3: CASKGFGNTIYF. Here the CDR3 DNA reads TGCGCCAGCAAGGGGTTTGGAAACACCATATATTTT.

The table lists this clonotype with many counts. This chain links TRBV4-1 with TRBJ2-6; D possibly corresponds to TRBD1 (6 bases). Trimming took off 0 bases at V and 0 bases at J, with 15 bases between the two ends. CDR1 is MGHRA and CDR2 is YSYEKL in the germline V gene. There are 19 residues in the CDR3. CDR3 sequence (DNA): TGCGCCAGCAGCCAAGATCAGCCAGGGGTTTTCTCTGGGGCCAACGTCCTGACTTTC. Translation gives CASSQDQPGVFSGANVLTF.

There are a few counts of this clonotype. The J gene is TRBJ2-7, the V gene TRBV20-1; D might be TRBD2 (7 bases). Per germline, CDR1 DFQATT and CDR2 SNEGSKA (reference sequence). With 8 bases removed from V and 0 bases from J, the gap between germline ends came to 20 bases. CDR3 length: 15 amino acids. Here the CDR3 DNA reads TGCAGTTACGAACCGGGGGGCGATAGCTCCTACGAGCAGTACTTC. It yields the protein CSYEPGGDSSYEQYF.

This clonotype was seen many times. The chain has TRBV4-3 and TRBJ1-2; D might be TRBD1 (6 bases). Trimming pared 0 bases from V and 5 bases from J, leaving 13 bases between. CDR3 size: 15 residues. Per germline, CDR1 LGHNA and CDR2 YSLEER. CDR3 loop: CASSQDRSGAYGYTF. Written as DNA, the CDR3 is TGCGCCAGCAGCCAAGATCGTTCAGGGGCATATGGCTACACCTTC.

This clonotype was counted once. Mismatch with germline at one junction end may stem from a read error. The CDR3 loop is CASSEGLNRPQHF. The CDR3 nucleotides read TGTGCCAGCAGTGAAGGGCTGAATCGGCCCCAGCATTTT. This chain joins TRBV27 and TRBJ1-5; D is unclear. The CDR3 is 13 amino acids. CDR1 is MNHEY and CDR2 is SMNVEV in the germline V gene (reference sequence).

A remark on this clonotype: A read error may produce the germline difference seen at one junction end. Written as DNA, the CDR3 is TGTGCCATCAGTGGTCGGGAGAACACTGAAGCTCTCTTT. This sequence encodes CAISGRENTEALF. This sequence joins TRBV10-3 and TRBJ1-1; D unclear. Germline CDR1 and CDR2: ENHRY and SYGVKD. CDR3 length: 13 residues.